This T cell receptor (beta chain) was sequenced in a study of T cell responses to AZD1222 COVID-19 vaccine. This table comes from immunoSEQ multiplex PCR, and its TCRdb copy is limited to in-frame clones, with some not included. The sample shows about 89,000 clones, under 95% of them seen only once. Germline CDR1 and CDR2: SGHRS and YFSETQ. This CDR3 has 18 amino acids. The V end was cut by 0 bases, the J end by 1 base, with 19 bases between. The origin of this receptor is an adult who received the AZD1222 COVID-19 vaccine. The material was peripheral blood, obtained 28 days after the second AZD1222 dose. The chain couples TRBV5-1 to TRBJ1-1; D may be TRBD1 (6 bases). This CDR3 is CASSLVTGTHVKNTEAFF. In DNA, the CDR3 is TGCGCCAGCAGCTTGGTTACCGGGACACACGTTAAGAACACTGAAGCTTTCTTT.